This entry features one TCR beta chain sequence. What it recognizes is unknown. Using its own MiXCR run on the 5' RACE reads, TCRdb lists one record per CDR3 protein. The sample has fewer than 180,000 distinct CDR3 sequences; about 42% are singletons. The CDR3 covers 14 residues. V was shortened by 3 bases and J by 1 base, with 9 bases between the two germline ends. The sample is drawn from a study of CD8 T cells in ankylosing spondylitis. Study results and caveats: For ankylosing spondylitis blood, a TCR beta motif of 7 to 9 highly homologous variants appeared characteristic. Matched synovial fluid from ankylosing spondylitis patients was reported to be enriched for disease-linked clones.

Sequencing was done on a sample of synovial fluid, either unsorted or a sorted T cell fraction (not recorded which). The clonotype originates from a male donor with ankylosing spondylitis. The chain has TRBV12-3 or TRBV12-4 and TRBJ1-1; the D is unclear. The CDR3 DNA sequence: TGTGCCAGCAGTTTCTGGGATCGGAACACTGAAGCTTTCTTT. Protein product: CASSFWDRNTEAFF.